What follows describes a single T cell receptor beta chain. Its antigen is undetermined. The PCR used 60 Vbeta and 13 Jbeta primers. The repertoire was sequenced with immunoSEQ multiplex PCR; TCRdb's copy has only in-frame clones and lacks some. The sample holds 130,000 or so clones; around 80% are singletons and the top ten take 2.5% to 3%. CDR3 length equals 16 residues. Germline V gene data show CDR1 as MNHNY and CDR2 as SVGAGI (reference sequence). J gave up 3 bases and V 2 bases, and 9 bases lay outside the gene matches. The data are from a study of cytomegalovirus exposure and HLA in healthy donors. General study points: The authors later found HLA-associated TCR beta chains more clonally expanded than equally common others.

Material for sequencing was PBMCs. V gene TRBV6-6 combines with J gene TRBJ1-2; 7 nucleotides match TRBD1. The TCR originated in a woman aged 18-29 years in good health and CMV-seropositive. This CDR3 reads CASSYPSPGGDYGYTF. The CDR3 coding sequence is TGTGCCAGCAGTTACCCCAGTCCAGGGGGTGACTATGGCTACACCTTC.